Shown below are 20 T cell receptor beta chains from a single sample sequenced in a study of blood T cell repertoires in COVID-19. Profiled with immunoSEQ multiplex PCR; TCRdb holds only in-frame clones, not every one. The repertoire has around 130,000 clones, about 84% of them found once; the top ten carry 10% to 15%. Sequenced material: peripheral blood. The receptors derive from a woman aged 60-70 years with acute or convalescent COVID-19.

This clone was detected only once. This sequence joins TRBV3-1 (or the pseudogene TRBV3-2) and TRBJ2-3, with D unclear. This CDR3 region has 13 residues. V shed 1 base and J shed 4 bases, with 6 bases lying between them. Per germline, CDR1 LGHDT and CDR2 YNNKEL (reference sequence). The CDR3 DNA reads as TGTGCCAGCAGCCAAGGCCCGGCAGATACGCAGTATTTT. Translating it yields CASSQGPADTQYF.

The chain combines TRBV6-5 with TRBJ2-1; TRBD2 matches 7 bases. There are 14 residues in the CDR3. The V segment lost 8 bases and the J segment 0 bases; nucleotides outside the gene matches: 4. Germline lookup yields CDR1 MNHEY and CDR2 SVGAGI. In DNA, the CDR3 is TGTGCCAGCTGCCGCGGGGGCTCCTACAATGAGCAGTTCTTC. Protein product: CASCRGGSYNEQFF.

Only one count was recorded for this clone. This rearrangement joins TRBV14 to TRBJ1-1; 7 bases agree with TRBD1. CDR3 length equals 15 residues. J was trimmed by 1 base and V by 3 bases; bases with no gene match: 5. Germline values: CDR1 SGHDN, CDR2 FVKESK. CDR3 sequence: CASSQGQSKNTEAFF. The CDR3 bases are TGTGCCAGCAGCCAGGGACAGTCTAAGAACACTGAAGCTTTCTTT.

The chain carries TRBV3-1 (or the pseudogene TRBV3-2) and TRBJ1-1; D gene uncertain. This CDR3 comprises 14 residues. V gave up 3 bases and J gave up 3 bases, with 11 bases separating them. Per the germline V gene, CDR1 is LGHDT and CDR2 is YNNKEL (reference sequence). The CDR3, as DNA: TGTGCCAGCAGCCATAGGTCTGCGGACACTGAAGCTTTCTTT. Translation gives CASSHRSADTEAFF.

The V call is TRBV28, the J call TRBJ2-1; TRBD1 matches at 10 bases. The V segment lost 3 bases and the J segment 0 bases; nucleotides outside the gene matches: 11. CDR3 length: 19 amino acids. Germline assignment: CDR1 MDHEN and CDR2 SYDVKM. The CDR3 here is CASSFPGQGILSSYNEQFF. CDR3 DNA sequence: TGTGCCAGCAGTTTTCCGGGACAGGGGATTTTAAGCTCCTACAATGAGCAGTTCTTC.

The chain couples TRBV12-3 or TRBV12-4 to TRBJ2-7; the D is unclear. Trimming shortened V by 6 bases and J by 6 bases, and 12 bases separated the two germline ends. There are 12 residues in the CDR3. The CDR3 nucleotides are TGTGCCAGCAGCCCAACCCTAACCGAGCAGTACTTC. Its protein is CASSPTLTEQYF.

The chain couples TRBV3-1 (or the pseudogene TRBV3-2) to TRBJ1-5, with D possibly TRBD1 on 6 matching bases. This CDR3 spans 18 amino acids. The germline V and J ends were trimmed by 0 bases and 4 bases, with 19 bases remaining between them. CDR1 and CDR2 (germline): LGHDT, YNNKEL (reference sequence). This CDR3 is CASSQDQPLTGNNQPQHF. For the CDR3, the DNA is TGTGCCAGCAGCCAAGATCAACCCCTGACAGGTAATAATCAGCCCCAGCATTTT.

The sample holds a few counts of this clone. The CDR3 is CAWSSQGGYGYTF. CDR3 DNA: TGTGCCTGGAGTTCCCAGGGAGGCTATGGCTACACCTTC. This rearrangement joins TRBV30 to TRBJ1-2; D is perhaps TRBD1 (5 bases). CDR3 size: 13 residues. V lost 2 bases and J 4 bases, leaving 11 bases between the germline ends. Germline CDR1 is GTSNPN and CDR2 is SVGIG (reference sequence). The whole variable domain, filled in from reference TRBV30 and TRBJ1-2, reads SQTIHQWPATLVQPVGSPLSLECTVEGTSNPNLYWYRQAAGRGLQLLFYSVGIGQISSEVPQNLSASRPQDRQFILSSKKLLLSDSGFYLCAWSSQGGYGYTFGSGTRLTVV.

This clone was recorded only once. The rearrangement uses TRBV6-2 or TRBV6-3 and TRBJ1-2; 8 bases are a match to TRBD1. Germline CDR1 MNHEY, CDR2 SVGEGT. The ends lost 5 bases at V and 1 base at J; junction bases unmatched: 3. The CDR3 spans 14 residues. The CDR3 DNA is TGTGCCAGCAGTGGGGACAGGATTAACTATGGCTACACCTTC. Translation gives CASSGDRINYGYTF.

The chain couples TRBV24-1 to TRBJ1-1; D unresolved. The CDR3 runs to 12 residues. The germline CDR1 and CDR2 sequences are KGHDR and SFDVKD. Trimming removed 5 bases from V and 5 bases from J, with 8 bases in between. The CDR3, as DNA: TGTGCCACCAGTGGAGCGGGGACTGAAGCTTTCTTT. Its translation is CATSGAGTEAFF.

CDR3 amino acids: CASSLTGTVTHTEAFF. CDR3 in DNA: TGTGCCAGCAGTCTCACCGGGACAGTAACTCACACTGAAGCTTTCTTT. J is TRBJ1-1 and V is TRBV28, with 7 bases matching TRBD1. The CDR3 has 16 amino acids. Germline trimming cut 5 bases from V and 3 bases from J; bases unmatched to any gene: 12. Germline CDR1 is MDHEN and CDR2 is SYDVKM.

This chain links TRBV28 with TRBJ2-3, with 9 bases identical to TRBD1. There are 16 residues in the CDR3. Germline CDR1 and CDR2: MDHEN and SYDVKM. Unmatched junction bases numbered 7, after V lost 5 bases and J lost 1 base. CDR3 DNA: TGTGCCAGCAGTCTACAGGGGGCGTCGGGCACAGATACGCAGTATTTT. Amino acids: CASSLQGASGTDTQYF.

The gene calls are TRBV6-5 and TRBJ1-2; TRBD1 aligns across 7 bases. This CDR3 is 14 amino acids long. The germline V gene encodes CDR1 MNHEY and CDR2 SVGAGI. J gave up 2 bases and V 0 bases, and 0 bases lay outside the gene matches. The chain's CDR3 is CASSYSTGNYGYTF. CDR3 in DNA: TGTGCCAGCAGTTACTCGACAGGGAACTATGGCTACACCTTC.

This chain uses TRBV18 with TRBJ1-1; D ambiguous. The CDR3 contains 12 residues. Germline lookup yields CDR1 KGHSH and CDR2 LQKENI. Trimming shortened V by 2 bases and J by 7 bases, and 8 bases separated the two germline ends. CDR3 nucleotide sequence: TGTGCCAGCTCACCATTCGCCAGTGAAGCTTTCTTT. The encoded protein is CASSPFASEAFF.

This chain connects TRBV12-3 or TRBV12-4 to TRBJ2-1; D uncertain. Trimming took 5 bases from V and 10 from J, leaving 12 bases between them. The CDR3 is 12 amino acids. In DNA form, the CDR3 reads TGTGCCAGCAGTCCGACTGGCCCCGAGCAGTTCTTC. The encoded protein is CASSPTGPEQFF.

The rearrangement uses TRBV6-5 and TRBJ1-1; D might be TRBD1 (5 bases). Germline CDR1 and CDR2: MNHEY and SVGAGI. Between the trimmed V and J ends, which lost 5 bases and 6 bases, there was a span of 13 bases. CDR3 size: 13 residues. CDR3 region: CASSRQGTPEAFF. The CDR3 coding sequence is TGTGCCAGCAGTCGCCAGGGTACCCCTGAAGCTTTCTTT.

The rearrangement uses TRBV5-1 and TRBJ1-1; tentatively, D is TRBD1 (6 bases). V lost 0 bases and J 8 bases, leaving 14 bases between the germline ends. The CDR3 is 14 residues long. Germline loops: CDR1 SGHRS, CDR2 YFSETQ. The CDR3 region is CASSLVSGAGEAFF. The DNA for the CDR3 is TGCGCCAGCAGCTTGGTCTCAGGGGCTGGAGAAGCTTTCTTT. Complete variable domain (other parts from reference TRBV5-1 and TRBJ1-1): KAGVTQTPRYLIKTRGQQVTLSCSPISGHRSVSWYQQTPGQGLQFLFEYFSETQRNKGNFPGRFSGRQFSNSRSEMNVSTLELGDSALYLCASSLVSGAGEAFFGQGTRLTVV.

The chain joins TRBV3-1 (or the pseudogene TRBV3-2) to TRBJ1-6; D is undetermined. The V end lost 4 bases, the J end lost 7 bases, and 8 bases lay between the germline ends. Germline V gene lookup returns CDR1 LGHDT and CDR2 YNNKEL (reference sequence). This CDR3 has 13 residues. As DNA, the CDR3 is TGTGCCAGCAGCCGTTCGTTAAATTCACCCCTCCACTTT. As protein: CASSRSLNSPLHF.

The sample holds one count of this clone. This chain connects TRBV6-5 to TRBJ2-3, with a possible D match to TRBD2 (6 bases). V lost 7 bases and J lost 1, with 15 bases in between. Germline V gene data show CDR1 as MNHEY and CDR2 as SVGAGI. There are 15 residues in the CDR3. This CDR3 is CASTFGGQGTDTQYF. The CDR3 DNA reads as TGTGCCAGCACTTTCGGGGGTCAGGGCACAGATACGCAGTATTTT.

This clone was observed once. The chain has TRBV13 and TRBJ1-1; D unclear. Germline lookup yields CDR1 PRHDT and CDR2 FYEKMQ (reference sequence). Between the trimmed V and J ends, which lost 5 bases and 1 base, there was a span of 8 bases. The CDR3 covers 13 residues. The CDR3 sequence: CASSVYRNTEAFF. For the CDR3, the DNA is TGTGCCAGCAGCGTATACAGGAACACTGAAGCTTTCTTT. The variable domain in full, with the rest retrieved from reference TRBV13 and TRBJ1-1, is AAGVIQSPRHLIKEKRETATLKCYPIPRHDTVYWYQQGPGQDPQFLISFYEKMQSDKGSIPDRFSAQQFSDYHSELNMSSLELGDSALYFCASSVYRNTEAFFGQGTRLTVV.